Shown below are 22 T cell receptor beta chains from a single sample sequenced in a study of regulatory T cells in long-lasting Graves disease. Stated time point: newly diagnosed GD, antithyroid drugs for less than 3 months. From RNA extracted from PBMCs, the TCR library was made. TCR beta libraries were built with iRepertoire HTBI primers and Arm-PCR of CDR3 regions. TCRdb reprocessed the multiplex PCR reads with MiXCR, giving one entry per CDR3 protein. The repertoire holds a few hundred thousand distinct CDR3 sequences, with approximately 12% as singletons. Another study also made use of these data, one on T cells in Graves' hyperthyroidism and ophthalmopathy.

The source material was peripheral blood mononuclear cells (PBMCs), sampled at new diagnosis, from a patient treated with antithyroid drugs. These receptors were collected from a man under 40 with Graves disease.

In this sample, this clonotype turned up many times. The chain links TRBV5-4 to TRBJ1-1, with D perhaps TRBD1 (5 bases). Trimming removed 5 bases from V and 0 bases from J, with 14 bases in between. The CDR3 totals 15 residues. Germline values: CDR1 SGHNT, CDR2 YYREEE (reference sequence). This chain's CDR3 is CASSPGRYMNTEAFF. The CDR3 region has the DNA TGTGCCAGCAGTCCGGGGCGGTACATGAACACTGAAGCTTTCTTT.

This clonotype was seen ten or more times. The chain joins TRBV24-1 to TRBJ1-2; TRBD1 agrees at 9 bases. The junction had 1 base not matched to a gene; V was cut back by 9 bases and J by 6 bases. Germline V gene lookup returns CDR1 KGHDR and CDR2 SFDVKD. This CDR3 spans 11 amino acids. The chain's CDR3 is CATGDRDGYTF. CDR3 sequence (DNA): TGTGCCACCGGGGACAGGGATGGCTACACCTTC.

Concerning this clonotype itself: A read error is possible here, since a much larger clone lies one base away. This chain joins TRBV10-3 and TRBJ2-5, with a tentative D call TRBD1 (5 bases). Trimming left V 4 bases short and J 4 bases short, with 13 bases between. Germline values: CDR1 ENHRY, CDR2 SYGVKD. This CDR3 is built from 14 residues. Here the CDR3 reads CAISGHQGRETQYF. In DNA, the CDR3 is TGTGCCATCAGTGGACATCAGGGAAGAGAGACCCAGTACTTC.

A word on this clonotype: A much bigger clone sits one base away, suggesting this may be a read error. This sequence joins TRBV27 and TRBJ2-7, with TRBD2 matching over 12 bases. The CDR3 runs to 18 residues. The trim removed 4 bases at V and 7 bases at J, leaving 17 bases unmatched. Germline CDR1 is MNHEY and CDR2 is SMNVEV (reference sequence). DNA of the CDR3: TGTGCCAGCAGTTCCCTCACTAGACTAGCGGGAGAGGCCAATGAGCAGTACTTC. Encoded protein: CASSSLTRLAGEANEQYF.

The V and J genes are TRBV6-1 and TRBJ2-3; 12 bases line up with TRBD2. Looked up from germline, CDR1 is MNHNS and CDR2 is SASEGT. This CDR3 spans 17 amino acids. V lost 6 bases and J lost 3; bases outside the gene matches: 10. CDR3 in DNA: TGTGCCAGCAGGATGGTTCTAGCGGGAGGGCCGACAGATACGCAGTATTTT. This gives the protein CASRMVLAGGPTDTQYF.

This clonotype was found many times. The chain links TRBV5-1 to TRBJ2-1; a possible D gene is TRBD2 (5 bases). With 3 bases removed from V and 5 bases from J, the gap between germline ends came to 9 bases. There are 13 residues in the CDR3. Germline V gene sequence: CDR1 SGHRS, CDR2 YFSETQ. CDR3 DNA: TGCGCCAGCAGCTGGAGGTTCGACAATGAGCAGTTCTTC. Amino acids: CASSWRFDNEQFF. The entire variable domain, with the rest obtained from reference TRBV5-1 and TRBJ2-1, is as follows: KAGVTQTPRYLIKTRGQQVTLSCSPISGHRSVSWYQQTPGQGLQFLFEYFSETQRNKGNFPGRFSGRQFSNSRSEMNVSTLELGDSALYLCASSWRFDNEQFFGPGTRLTVL.

The rearrangement uses TRBV7-3 and TRBJ2-2, with 9 bases identical to TRBD2. The germline CDR1 and CDR2 sequences are SGHTA and FQGTGA. This CDR3 is built from 15 residues. V was clipped by 3 bases and J by 6 bases; unmatched bases: 5. The CDR3 DNA sequence: TGTGCCAGCAGCTTCTTGTTAGCGGGAGCCGGGGAGCTGTTTTTT. As protein: CASSFLLAGAGELFF.

This clonotype was seen repeatedly, ten times or more. The CDR3 region has the DNA TGTGCCAGCAGCTCAAGACTGGATGAAGCTTTCTTT. This gives the protein CASSSRLDEAFF. This chain joins TRBV7-9 and TRBJ1-1; no clear D. V lost 4 bases to trimming and J lost 7 bases, with 10 bases between them. This CDR3 is built from 12 residues. Germline CDR1 is SEHNR and CDR2 is FQNEAQ (reference sequence).

This clonotype was counted many times. The genes are TRBV12-3 or TRBV12-4 and TRBJ1-1, with 7 nucleotides matching TRBD1. CDR3 length equals 13 residues. V gave up 7 bases and J gave up 4 bases; unmatched junction bases: 6. CDR3 amino acids: CASITRGITEAFF. The CDR3 nucleotides read TGTGCCAGCATCACCAGGGGGATCACTGAAGCTTTCTTT.

This clonotype came up many times. This chain joins TRBV29-1 and TRBJ2-1, with 7 bases that match TRBD2. Germline V lookup: CDR1 SQVTM, CDR2 ANQGSEA. The ends lost 1 base at V and 7 bases at J; junction bases unmatched: 7. The CDR3 sequence is 14 residues long. CDR3: CSVEVGGPVNEQFF. The CDR3 region has the DNA TGCAGCGTTGAAGTGGGAGGGCCCGTAAATGAGCAGTTCTTC.

This clonotype was recorded many times. The chain uses TRBV12-3 or TRBV12-4 and TRBJ1-1; maybe TRBD1 (5 bases). The CDR3 is made up of 18 amino acids. Between the trimmed V and J ends, which lost 4 bases and 3 bases, there was a span of 24 bases. This chain's CDR3 is CASSYDKWTELGDTEAFF. The CDR3 region has the DNA TGTGCCAGCAGTTACGACAAATGGACCGAATTGGGGGACACTGAAGCTTTCTTT.

This clonotype was recorded many times. The chain couples TRBV7-9 to TRBJ2-7; 7 bases line up with TRBD2. V trimming: 7 bases; J trimming: 4 bases; junction bases outside the gene matches: 7. The CDR3 consists of 13 residues. Germline V gene data show CDR1 as SEHNR and CDR2 as FQNEAQ (reference sequence). CDR3 nucleotides: TGTGCCAGCACCCCCGGGGGGTTGTACGAGCAGTACTTC. Residues: CASTPGGLYEQYF.

The chain recombines TRBV15 with TRBJ1-6; perhaps TRBD1 as D (6 bases). V was clipped by 5 bases and J by 5 bases, with 10 bases between them. CDR1 LNHNV and CDR2 YYDKDF come from the germline V gene (reference sequence). The CDR3 sequence is 14 residues long. CDR3 DNA: TGTGCCACCAGCTGGGGGGCGAATAATTCACCCCTCCACTTT. It translates to CATSWGANNSPLHF.

The sample holds a few counts of this clonotype. This rearrangement joins TRBV19 to TRBJ2-5; D is tentatively TRBD1 or TRBD2 (5 bases each). Germline lookup yields CDR1 LNHDA and CDR2 SQIVND (reference sequence). The ends were cut back, 5 bases at V and 4 bases at J, with 14 bases in the middle. CDR3 length equals 14 residues. The CDR3 sequence: CASSRNPGTETQYF. In DNA, the CDR3 is TGTGCCAGTAGTCGGAACCCAGGGACAGAGACCCAGTACTTC.

This clonotype was counted at least ten times. The chain has TRBV2 and TRBJ2-1, with 9 bases aligning to TRBD2. Trimming cost V 5 bases and J 10 bases; bases outside gene matches: 9. This CDR3 spans 14 amino acids. Looked up from germline, CDR1 is SNHLY and CDR2 is FYNNEI. The CDR3 sequence is CASSLTGLAKEQFF. DNA of the CDR3: TGTGCCAGCAGTCTTACGGGACTAGCAAAAGAGCAGTTCTTC.

V is TRBV5-6 and J is TRBJ2-1, with D possibly matching TRBD2 (6 bases). Germline V gene sequence: CDR1 SGHDT, CDR2 YYEEEE. V was trimmed by 2 bases and J by 3 bases, leaving 12 bases between them. This CDR3 spans 15 amino acids. The CDR3 loop is CASSFTGTYYNEQFF. The CDR3 coding sequence is TGTGCCAGCAGCTTCACCGGGACTTACTACAATGAGCAGTTCTTC.

Ten or more counts support this clonotype. The chain recombines TRBV28 with TRBJ2-1; no clear D gene. This CDR3 is built from 16 residues. V lost 2 bases, J lost 0 bases, and 11 bases lay in between. CDR1 is MDHEN and CDR2 is SYDVKM in the germline V gene. The CDR3 here is CASSLVRDRSYNEQFF. CDR3 sequence (DNA): TGTGCCAGCAGTTTAGTTAGGGATCGCTCCTACAATGAGCAGTTCTTC.

This chain uses TRBV20-1 with TRBJ2-1, with 11 bases that match TRBD2. Germline V gives CDR1 DFQATT, CDR2 SNEGSKA (reference sequence). Trimming took 6 bases from V and 2 from J; bases not matched to a gene: 3. The CDR3 sequence is 14 residues long. The CDR3 here is CSAETSGTYNEQFF. The CDR3 DNA is TGCAGTGCCGAGACTAGCGGGACCTACAATGAGCAGTTCTTC.

This clonotype was found a few times. The chain employs TRBV10-3 and TRBJ1-1; a weak D match, TRBD1 (6 bases). The CDR3 spans 15 residues. Per germline, CDR1 ENHRY and CDR2 SYGVKD. The V and J ends lost 0 bases and 1 base respectively, with 9 bases between them. The CDR3 reads CAISESRTANTEAFF. As DNA, the CDR3 is TGTGCCATCAGTGAGTCAAGGACAGCGAACACTGAAGCTTTCTTT.

This clonotype showed up just a few times. The chain's CDR3 is CASSRLAAATNEKLFF. In nucleotides, the CDR3 is TGTGCCAGCTCACGCCTTGCGGCTGCAACTAATGAAAAACTGTTTTTT. The J gene is TRBJ1-4, the V gene TRBV18; no definite D call. CDR1 and CDR2 from the germline V gene are KGHSH and LQKENI. The CDR3 has 16 residues. V was trimmed by 4 bases and J by 0 bases, leaving 12 bases between them.

The chain recombines TRBV9 with TRBJ1-2; tentatively, D is TRBD1 (5 bases). This CDR3 is built from 14 residues. CDR1 and CDR2 (germline): SGDLS, YYNGEE. V was pared by 0 bases and J by 8 bases, with 14 bases between. The CDR3 loop reads CASSVESRDGGYTF. The CDR3 nucleotides read TGTGCCAGCAGCGTAGAGTCCAGGGATGGCGGCTACACCTTC.

Concerning this clonotype: A much more abundant neighbour one base away suggests this may be a read error. CDR3 loop: CAISAGHSNYGYTF. CDR3 nucleotides: TGTGCCATCAGCGCGGGACACTCTAACTATGGCTACACCTTC. The chain employs TRBV10-3 and TRBJ1-2; a possible D gene is TRBD1 (6 bases). The CDR3 contains 14 residues. The V gene lost 6 bases and the J gene lost 0 bases, with 11 bases spanning the gap. The germline CDR1 and CDR2 sequences are ENHRY and SYGVKD.